Listed below are T cell receptor beta chains from one sample, sequenced in a study of metastatic and nonmetastatic thyroid tumors. TCRdb re-called the PCR reads via MiXCR. The sample has around 16,000 clones, 20% to 30% seen once. Sequencing used blood. These receptor sequences come from a male donor with papillary thyroid cancer or a benign thyroid nodule (not recorded which). Some clones in this sample may be carry-over from other donors' samples. Both conserved end residues are part of each CDR3. Fields, in order: CDR3 length, V gene, J gene, D gene, clone size, CDR3 DNA, CDR3 protein. A D gene is named only where the DNA matches it firmly. The size entry is marked missing in some rows and otherwise reads once, few, many or a size class.

cdr3_length: 15; v_call: TRBV19; j_call: TRBJ1-5; d_call: .; clone_size: few; cdr3_nt: TGTGCCAGTAACCATGGGGCTCAAAGCAATCAGCCCCAGCATTTT; cdr3_aa: CASNHGAQSNQPQHF
cdr3_length: 15; v_call: TRBV4-3; j_call: TRBJ2-3; d_call: .; clone_size: .; cdr3_nt: TGCGCCAGCAGCCAAGGGACGGGAGCGTCAGATACGCAGTATTTT; cdr3_aa: CASSQGTGASDTQYF
cdr3_length: 15; v_call: TRBV3-1; j_call: TRBJ2-7; d_call: .; clone_size: many; cdr3_nt: TGTGCCAGCAGCCCTTCCTCTCGGGCTAGTTACGAGCAGTACTTC; cdr3_aa: CASSPSSRASYEQYF
cdr3_length: 17; v_call: TRBV28; j_call: TRBJ2-6; d_call: .; clone_size: few; cdr3_nt: TGTGCCAGCAGCCGAGGGGGGACTGTATCTGGGGCCAACGTCCTGACTTTC; cdr3_aa: CASSRGGTVSGANVLTF
cdr3_length: 15; v_call: TRBV6-5; j_call: TRBJ2-3; d_call: .; clone_size: many; cdr3_nt: TGTGCCAGCAGTTACATACTTACTTTTACAGATACGCAGTATTTT; cdr3_aa: CASSYILTFTDTQYF
cdr3_length: 13; v_call: TRBV5-1; j_call: TRBJ2-7; d_call: .; clone_size: many; cdr3_nt: TGCGCCAGCAGCTGGGCGGGGGCCGTCGAGCAGTATTTC; cdr3_aa: CASSWAGAVEQYF
cdr3_length: 14; v_call: TRBV13; j_call: TRBJ2-2; d_call: TRBD2; clone_size: .; cdr3_nt: TGTGCCAGCAGCCCCCTAGCGGACACCGGGGAGCTGTTTTTT; cdr3_aa: CASSPLADTGELFF
cdr3_length: 16; v_call: TRBV6-1; j_call: TRBJ1-5; d_call: TRBD1; clone_size: many; cdr3_nt: TGTGCCAGCAGTGACCACCCCACAGGGGGGGATCAGCCCCAGCATTTT; cdr3_aa: CASSDHPTGGDQPQHF
cdr3_length: 14; v_call: TRBV19; j_call: TRBJ2-2; d_call: TRBD2; clone_size: many; cdr3_nt: TGTGCCAGTACTGGGGGTGGGAGGGACGGGGAGCTGTTTTTT; cdr3_aa: CASTGGGRDGELFF
cdr3_length: 14; v_call: TRBV3-1; j_call: TRBJ1-2; d_call: .; clone_size: .; cdr3_nt: TGTGCCAGCAGCCCGTTGATGGAGGGGCATGGCTACACCTTC; cdr3_aa: CASSPLMEGHGYTF
cdr3_length: 15; v_call: TRBV5-6; j_call: TRBJ2-7; d_call: .; clone_size: few; cdr3_nt: TGTGCCAGCAGCTTGGGACTGTTTCTAGTTTACGAGCAGTACTTC; cdr3_aa: CASSLGLFLVYEQYF
cdr3_length: 16; v_call: TRBV24-1; j_call: TRBJ2-5; d_call: TRBD2; clone_size: few; cdr3_nt: TGTGCCACCAGTGAGCCGTTCCTAGCGGGAGGGGAGACCCAGTACTTC; cdr3_aa: CATSEPFLAGGETQYF
cdr3_length: 16; v_call: TRBV24-1; j_call: TRBJ2-3; d_call: .; clone_size: medium-sized; cdr3_nt: TGTGCCACCAGTGATTTGCGGGACACTTCCACAGATACGCAGTATTTT; cdr3_aa: CATSDLRDTSTDTQYF
cdr3_length: 16; v_call: TRBV20-1; j_call: TRBJ2-7; d_call: TRBD1; clone_size: once; cdr3_nt: TGCAGTGCTAGAGATCCGGGACAGGGTGGCTCCTACGAGCAGTACTTC; cdr3_aa: CSARDPGQGGSYEQYF
cdr3_length: 11; v_call: TRBV3-1; j_call: TRBJ2-5; d_call: .; clone_size: .; cdr3_nt: TGTGTCAGCACCCGGGGCCGGACCCAGTACTTC; cdr3_aa: CVSTRGRTQYF
cdr3_length: 15; v_call: TRBV2; j_call: TRBJ1-4; d_call: .; clone_size: .; cdr3_nt: TGTGCCAGCATTCTGCGGACCGCTGGGATCGAAAAACTGTTTTTT; cdr3_aa: CASILRTAGIEKLFF
cdr3_length: 15; v_call: TRBV6-5; j_call: TRBJ2-7; d_call: TRBD1; clone_size: medium-sized; cdr3_nt: TGTGCCAGCAGTTACTTCGGACAGGAAGAGTACGAGCAGTACTTC; cdr3_aa: CASSYFGQEEYEQYF
cdr3_length: 14; v_call: TRBV15; j_call: TRBJ2-3; d_call: .; clone_size: many; cdr3_nt: TGTGCCACCAGCAGAGATCCTAGCACAGATACGCAGTATTTT; cdr3_aa: CATSRDPSTDTQYF
cdr3_length: 15; v_call: TRBV5-1; j_call: TRBJ2-3; d_call: .; clone_size: .; cdr3_nt: TGCGCCAGCAGCTTGGTGGCGGTTACCACAGATACGCAGTATTTT; cdr3_aa: CASSLVAVTTDTQYF
cdr3_length: 16; v_call: TRBV18; j_call: TRBJ2-2; d_call: TRBD2; clone_size: .; cdr3_nt: TGTGCCAGCTCACCGTCGGGACTAGCGAGCGCCGGGGAGCTGTTTTTT; cdr3_aa: CASSPSGLASAGELFF
cdr3_length: 13; v_call: TRBV11-3; j_call: TRBJ2-7; d_call: TRBD1; clone_size: .; cdr3_nt: TGTGCCAGCAGCGCGGGACAGGGGGGCGAGCAGTACTTC; cdr3_aa: CASSAGQGGEQYF
cdr3_length: 17; v_call: TRBV19; j_call: TRBJ2-5; d_call: TRBD1; clone_size: .; cdr3_nt: TGTGCCAGTAGTATAGATGGGACAGGGGGGTTTAGGGAGACCCAGTACTTC; cdr3_aa: CASSIDGTGGFRETQYF
cdr3_length: 13; v_call: TRBV29-1; j_call: TRBJ1-2; d_call: TRBD1; clone_size: many; cdr3_nt: TGCAGCGTTGAAGATCGGACAGGGACGAGCTACACCTTC; cdr3_aa: CSVEDRTGTSYTF
cdr3_length: 15; v_call: TRBV6-1; j_call: TRBJ1-2; d_call: TRBD1; clone_size: .; cdr3_nt: TGTGCCAGCAGTGTCGGACAGGGAGCACAGGGTGGCTACACCTTC; cdr3_aa: CASSVGQGAQGGYTF
cdr3_length: 14; v_call: TRBV15; j_call: TRBJ2-7; d_call: .; clone_size: medium-sized; cdr3_nt: TGTGCCACCAAGTGGAAAACGGGTCCCTACGAGCAGTACTTC; cdr3_aa: CATKWKTGPYEQYF
cdr3_length: 12; v_call: TRBV20-1; j_call: TRBJ1-1; d_call: .; clone_size: .; cdr3_nt: TGCAGTGCCAGACCGTTGAACACTGAAGCTTTCTTT; cdr3_aa: CSARPLNTEAFF
cdr3_length: 14; v_call: TRBV28; j_call: TRBJ1-5; d_call: TRBD1; clone_size: many; cdr3_nt: TGTGCCAGCAGGGGACAGGGAGAGTATCAGCCCCAGCATTTT; cdr3_aa: CASRGQGEYQPQHF
cdr3_length: 18; v_call: TRBV7-2; j_call: TRBJ2-7; d_call: TRBD2; clone_size: many; cdr3_nt: TGTGCCAGCAGGCCAAAAGGGGCGGGACTAGCGGGATCCTACGAGCAGTACTTC; cdr3_aa: CASRPKGAGLAGSYEQYF
cdr3_length: 15; v_call: TRBV3-1; j_call: TRBJ2-7; d_call: .; clone_size: many; cdr3_nt: TGTGCCAGCAGCCAAGATATCGGGAGTCCCTACGAGCAGTACTTC; cdr3_aa: CASSQDIGSPYEQYF
cdr3_length: 15; v_call: TRBV24-1; j_call: TRBJ2-5; d_call: TRBD1; clone_size: many; cdr3_nt: TGTGCCACCAGAATCACCGGGACAGTAAAAGAGACCCAGTACTTC; cdr3_aa: CATRITGTVKETQYF
cdr3_length: 13; v_call: TRBV20-1; j_call: TRBJ2-4; d_call: TRBD1; clone_size: many; cdr3_nt: TGCAGTGCTAGGGAACAGGGGGAAAACATTCAGTACTTC; cdr3_aa: CSAREQGENIQYF
cdr3_length: 17; v_call: TRBV10-3; j_call: TRBJ2-3; d_call: .; clone_size: many; cdr3_nt: TGTGCCATCAGTGGGGGCCCACGGACGGGAAGCACAGATACGCAGTATTTT; cdr3_aa: CAISGGPRTGSTDTQYF
cdr3_length: 15; v_call: TRBV14; j_call: TRBJ1-4; d_call: .; clone_size: many; cdr3_nt: TGTGCCAGCAGCCCGGGTTGGAGCAAAGCTGAAAAACTGTTTTTT; cdr3_aa: CASSPGWSKAEKLFF
cdr3_length: 14; v_call: TRBV7-6; j_call: TRBJ2-5; d_call: .; clone_size: many; cdr3_nt: TGTGCCAGCAGCTTAAATCGGGGGATGGGGACCCAGTACTTC; cdr3_aa: CASSLNRGMGTQYF
cdr3_length: 14; v_call: TRBV20-1; j_call: TRBJ2-1; d_call: TRBD2; clone_size: medium-sized; cdr3_nt: TGCAGTGCCCAGAGCGGGAGGATGTACAATGAGCAGTTCTTC; cdr3_aa: CSAQSGRMYNEQFF
cdr3_length: 14; v_call: TRBV6-6; j_call: TRBJ1-1; d_call: .; clone_size: few; cdr3_nt: TGTGCCAGCAGTTACGAACATGGAACCCACGAGCAGTACTTT; cdr3_aa: CASSYEHGTHEQYF